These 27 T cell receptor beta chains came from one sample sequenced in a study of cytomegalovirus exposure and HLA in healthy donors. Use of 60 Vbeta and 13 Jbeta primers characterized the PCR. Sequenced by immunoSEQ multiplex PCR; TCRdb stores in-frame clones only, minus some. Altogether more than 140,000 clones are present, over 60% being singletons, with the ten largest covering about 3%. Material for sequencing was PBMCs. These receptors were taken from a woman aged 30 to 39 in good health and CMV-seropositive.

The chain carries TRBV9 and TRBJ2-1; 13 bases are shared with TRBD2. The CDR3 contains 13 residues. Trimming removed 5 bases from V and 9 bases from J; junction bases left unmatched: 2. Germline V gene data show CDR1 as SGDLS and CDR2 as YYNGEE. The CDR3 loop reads CASRGTSGAEQFF. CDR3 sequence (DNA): TGTGCCAGCAGGGGGACTAGCGGGGCTGAGCAGTTCTTC.

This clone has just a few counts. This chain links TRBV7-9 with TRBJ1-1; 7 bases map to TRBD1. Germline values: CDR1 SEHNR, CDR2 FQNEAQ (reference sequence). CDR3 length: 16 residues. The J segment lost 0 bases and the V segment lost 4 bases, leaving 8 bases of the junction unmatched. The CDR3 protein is CASSYRGRGVNTEAFF. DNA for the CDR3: TGTGCCAGCAGCTACAGGGGCAGGGGAGTGAACACTGAAGCTTTCTTT.

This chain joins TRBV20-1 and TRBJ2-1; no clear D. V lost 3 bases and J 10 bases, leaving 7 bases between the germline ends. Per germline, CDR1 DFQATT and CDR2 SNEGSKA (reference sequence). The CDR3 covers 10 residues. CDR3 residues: CSASWSEQFF. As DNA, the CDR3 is TGCAGTGCTAGCTGGAGCGAGCAGTTCTTC.

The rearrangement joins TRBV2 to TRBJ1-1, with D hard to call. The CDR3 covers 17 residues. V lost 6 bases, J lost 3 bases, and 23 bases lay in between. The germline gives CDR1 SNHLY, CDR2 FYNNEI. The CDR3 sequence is CASRRRTPLGMDTEAFF. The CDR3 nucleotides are TGTGCCAGCAGACGCCGAACACCTCTCGGGATGGACACTGAAGCTTTCTTT.

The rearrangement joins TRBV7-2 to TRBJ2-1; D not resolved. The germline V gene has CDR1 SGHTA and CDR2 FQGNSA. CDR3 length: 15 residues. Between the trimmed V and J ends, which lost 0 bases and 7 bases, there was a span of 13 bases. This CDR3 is CASSLAAVDRNEQFF. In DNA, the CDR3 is TGTGCCAGCAGCTTAGCGGCGGTCGACCGAAATGAGCAGTTCTTC.

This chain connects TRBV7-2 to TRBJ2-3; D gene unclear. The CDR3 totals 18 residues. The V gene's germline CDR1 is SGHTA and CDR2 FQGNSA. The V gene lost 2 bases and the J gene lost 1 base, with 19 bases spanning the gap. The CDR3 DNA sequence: TGTGCCAGCAGCTTAACGCCCCCGCGACTCGCCGGCACAGATACGCAGTATTTT. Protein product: CASSLTPPRLAGTDTQYF.

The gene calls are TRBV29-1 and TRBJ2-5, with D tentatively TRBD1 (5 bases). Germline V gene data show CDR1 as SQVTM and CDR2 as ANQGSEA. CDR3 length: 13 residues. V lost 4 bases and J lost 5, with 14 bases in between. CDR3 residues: CSVGKTYRETQYF. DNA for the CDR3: TGCAGCGTTGGGAAAACTTACAGGGAGACCCAGTACTTC. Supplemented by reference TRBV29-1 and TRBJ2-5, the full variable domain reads SAVISQKPSRDICQRGTSLTIQCQVDSQVTMMFWYRQQPGQSLTLIATANQGSEATYESGFVIDKFPISRPNLTFSTLTVSNMSPEDSSIYLCSVGKTYRETQYFGPGTRLLVL.

The CDR3 DNA is TGTGCCAGCAGCTTGGGCGTTGGTGGAGCTTTCTTT. It yields the protein CASSLGVGGAFF. The chain joins TRBV5-5 to TRBJ1-1; D remains ambiguous. The CDR3 runs to 12 residues. The V end was cut by 0 bases, the J end by 10 bases, with 10 bases between. Germline values: CDR1 SGHKS, CDR2 YYEKEE (reference sequence).

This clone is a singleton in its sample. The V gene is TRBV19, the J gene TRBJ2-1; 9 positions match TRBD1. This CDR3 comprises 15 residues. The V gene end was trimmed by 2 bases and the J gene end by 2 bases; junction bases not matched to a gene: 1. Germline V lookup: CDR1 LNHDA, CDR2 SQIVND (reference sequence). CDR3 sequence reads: CASSINRGPYNEQFF. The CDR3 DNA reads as TGTGCCAGTAGTATAAACAGGGGGCCCTACAATGAGCAGTTCTTC.

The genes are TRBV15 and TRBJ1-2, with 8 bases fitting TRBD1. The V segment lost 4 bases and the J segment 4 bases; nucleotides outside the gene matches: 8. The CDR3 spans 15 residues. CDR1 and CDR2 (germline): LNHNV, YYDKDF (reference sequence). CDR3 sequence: CATSILQGAVYGYTF. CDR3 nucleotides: TGTGCCACCAGCATCCTTCAGGGGGCTGTCTATGGCTACACCTTC.

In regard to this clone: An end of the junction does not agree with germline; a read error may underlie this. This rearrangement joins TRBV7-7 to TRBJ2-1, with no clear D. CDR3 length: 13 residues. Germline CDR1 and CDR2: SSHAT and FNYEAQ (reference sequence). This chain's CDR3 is CASSPSLVSEQFF. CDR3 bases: TGTGCTAGCAGCCCATCCCTGGTGAGCGAGCAGTTCTTC.

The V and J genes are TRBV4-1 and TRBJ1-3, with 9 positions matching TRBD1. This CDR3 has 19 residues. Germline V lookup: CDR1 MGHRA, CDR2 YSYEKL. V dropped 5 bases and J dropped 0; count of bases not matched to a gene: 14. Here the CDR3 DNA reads TGCGCCAGCAGCGCCCGACAGGGGGTTCGAGGGGCCTCTGGAAACACCATATATTTT. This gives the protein CASSARQGVRGASGNTIYF.

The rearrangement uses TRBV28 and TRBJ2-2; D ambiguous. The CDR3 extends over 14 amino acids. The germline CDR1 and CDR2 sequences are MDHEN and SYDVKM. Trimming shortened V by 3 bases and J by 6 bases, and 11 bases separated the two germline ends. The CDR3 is CASSFGSRPGELFF. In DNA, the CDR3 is TGTGCCAGCAGTTTCGGGTCCCGTCCCGGGGAGCTGTTTTTT.

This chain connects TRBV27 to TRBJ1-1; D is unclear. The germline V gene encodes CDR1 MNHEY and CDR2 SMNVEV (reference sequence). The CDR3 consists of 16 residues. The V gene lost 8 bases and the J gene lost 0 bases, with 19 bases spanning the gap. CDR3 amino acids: CASDPRGVRMNTEAFF. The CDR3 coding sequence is TGTGCCAGCGACCCGCGCGGGGTTAGAATGAACACTGAAGCTTTCTTT.

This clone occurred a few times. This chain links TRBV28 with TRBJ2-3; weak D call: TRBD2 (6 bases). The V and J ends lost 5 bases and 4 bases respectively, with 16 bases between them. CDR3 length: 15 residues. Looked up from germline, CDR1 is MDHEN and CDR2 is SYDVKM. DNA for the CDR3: TGTGCCAGCAGTCTCGGGGACTCTGCCGCAGATACGCAGTATTTT. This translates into CASSLGDSAADTQYF.

The CDR3 is CAISEFRSSSYNEQFF. CDR3 in DNA: TGTGCCATCAGTGAGTTCCGTAGTAGCTCCTACAATGAGCAGTTCTTC. The chain employs TRBV10-3 and TRBJ2-1; no definite D call. Trimming removed 1 base from V and 0 bases from J, with 10 bases in between. The germline V gene has CDR1 ENHRY and CDR2 SYGVKD. This CDR3 has 16 amino acids.

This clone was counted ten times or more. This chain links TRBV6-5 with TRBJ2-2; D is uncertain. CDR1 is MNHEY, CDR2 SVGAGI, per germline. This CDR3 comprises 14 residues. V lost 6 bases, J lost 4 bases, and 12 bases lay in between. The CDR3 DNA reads TGTGCCAGCAGCCTCGTGCGGTTCACCGGGGAGCTGTTTTTT. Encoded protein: CASSLVRFTGELFF.

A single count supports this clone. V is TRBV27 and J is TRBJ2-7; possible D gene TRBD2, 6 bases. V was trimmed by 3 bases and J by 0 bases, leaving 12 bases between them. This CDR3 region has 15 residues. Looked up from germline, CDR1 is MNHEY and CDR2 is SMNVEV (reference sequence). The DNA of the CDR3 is TGTGCCAGCAGTTTTGGAGGGTACCTCTCCTACGAGCAGTACTTC. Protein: CASSFGGYLSYEQYF.

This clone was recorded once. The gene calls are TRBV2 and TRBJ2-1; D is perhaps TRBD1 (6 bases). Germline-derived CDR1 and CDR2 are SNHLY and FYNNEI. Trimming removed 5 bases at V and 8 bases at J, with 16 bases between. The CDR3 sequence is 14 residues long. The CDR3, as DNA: TGTGCCAGCAGTCTACGGCGCCAGGGGCATGAGCAGTTCTTC. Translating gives CASSLRRQGHEQFF. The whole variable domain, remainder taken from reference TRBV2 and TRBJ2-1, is EPEVTQTPSHQVTQMGQEVILRCVPISNHLYFYWYRQILGQKVEFLVSFYNNEISEKSEIFDDQFSVERPDGSNFTLKIRSTKLEDSAMYFCASSLRRQGHEQFFGPGTRLTVL.

The CDR3 is CASSLRDTQYF. As DNA, the CDR3 is TGTGCCAGCAGCTTGAGAGATACGCAGTATTTT. The chain combines TRBV11-2 with TRBJ2-3; D is uncertain. The CDR3 totals 11 residues. Trimming cost V 3 bases and J 5 bases, with 3 bases left between them. Germline-derived CDR1 and CDR2 are SGHAT and FQNNGV. The full variable domain, in which reference TRBV11-2 and TRBJ2-3 provide the parts outside the CDR3, is EAGVAQSPRYKIIEKRQSVAFWCNPISGHATLYWYQQILGQGPKLLIQFQNNGVVDDSQLPKDRFSAERLKGVDSTLKIQPAKLEDSAVYLCASSLRDTQYFGPGTRLTVL.

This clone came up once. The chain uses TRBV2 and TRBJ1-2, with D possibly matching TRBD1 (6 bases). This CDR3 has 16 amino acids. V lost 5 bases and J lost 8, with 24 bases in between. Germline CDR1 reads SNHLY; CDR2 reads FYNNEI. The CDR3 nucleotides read TGTGCCAGCAGTCCCCGGGGGGGCCCAGAAGGGGTAGGCTACACCTTC. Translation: CASSPRGGPEGVGYTF.

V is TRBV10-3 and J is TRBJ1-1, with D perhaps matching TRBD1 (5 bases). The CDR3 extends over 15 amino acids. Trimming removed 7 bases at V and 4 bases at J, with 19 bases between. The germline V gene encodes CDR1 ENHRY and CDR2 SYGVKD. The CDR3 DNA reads TGTGCCATCAAGGTAGTCACGGGGGACGGCACTGAAGCTTTCTTT. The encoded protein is CAIKVVTGDGTEAFF.

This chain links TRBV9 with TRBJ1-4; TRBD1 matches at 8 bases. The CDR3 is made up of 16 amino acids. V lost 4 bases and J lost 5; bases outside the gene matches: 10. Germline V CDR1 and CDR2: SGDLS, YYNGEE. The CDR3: CASSRTGSLRNEKLFF. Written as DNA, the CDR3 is TGTGCCAGCAGCCGGACAGGGTCCCTGAGGAATGAAAAACTGTTTTTT.

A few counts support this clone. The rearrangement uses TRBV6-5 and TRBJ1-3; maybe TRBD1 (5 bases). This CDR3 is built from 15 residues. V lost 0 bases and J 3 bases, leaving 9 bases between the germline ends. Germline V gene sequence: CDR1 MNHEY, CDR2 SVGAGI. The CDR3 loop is CASSYSFRVGNTIYF. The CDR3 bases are TGTGCCAGCAGTTACTCGTTCAGGGTTGGAAACACCATATATTTT.

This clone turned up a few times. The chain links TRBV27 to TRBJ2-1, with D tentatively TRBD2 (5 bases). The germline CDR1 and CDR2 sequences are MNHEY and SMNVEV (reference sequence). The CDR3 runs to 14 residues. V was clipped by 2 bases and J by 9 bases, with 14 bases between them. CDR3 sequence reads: CASSLIPGGGEQFF. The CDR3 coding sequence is TGTGCCAGCAGTTTAATTCCCGGAGGCGGTGAGCAGTTCTTC.

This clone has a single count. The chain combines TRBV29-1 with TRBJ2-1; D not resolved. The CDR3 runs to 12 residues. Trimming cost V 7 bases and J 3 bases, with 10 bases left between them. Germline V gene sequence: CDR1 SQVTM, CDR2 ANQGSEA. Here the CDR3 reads CSAGSGYNEQFF. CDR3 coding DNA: TGCAGCGCTGGATCGGGCTACAATGAGCAGTTCTTC.

CDR3 region: CASSPGRVGNEQFF. As DNA, the CDR3 is TGTGCCAGTAGCCCCGGGAGGGTGGGGAATGAGCAGTTCTTC. The V call is TRBV19, the J call TRBJ2-1, with 8 bases that match TRBD2. The CDR3 extends over 14 amino acids. In germline, CDR1 is LNHDA, CDR2 SQIVND (reference sequence). The V segment lost 6 bases and the J segment 7 bases; nucleotides outside the gene matches: 8.